This T cell receptor beta chain was captured in a study of metastatic and nonmetastatic thyroid tumors. For the study at large: Repertoires from blood and tumor or nodule tissue of malignant and benign thyroid patients were compared. Study outcomes and limitations: Versus benign nodules, malignant thyroid tumors reportedly had significantly higher TCR beta diversity, in blood and tumor.

V shed 0 bases, J shed 9 bases, and the junction held 7 bases outside the gene matches. CDR3 length equals 16 residues. In germline, CDR1 is LGHNA, CDR2 YNFKEQ. This clone was counted at least ten times. Its antigen is still unknown. TCRdb called clones again from the PCR reads with MiXCR. The sample contains 42,000 or so clones, 15% to 20% of which appear only once. All patients were untreated before thyroid surgery. The specimen sequenced was tumor tissue. The sequence was obtained from a female donor with papillary thyroid cancer or a benign thyroid nodule (not recorded which). Some clones in this sample may be carry-over from other donors' samples. The chain is built from TRBV4-2 and TRBJ2-2; 10 positions match TRBD2. The CDR3 sequence: CASSQDSSGRTRELFF. Written as DNA, the CDR3 is TGTGCCAGCAGCCAAGATAGTAGCGGGAGGACGAGGGAGCTGTTTTTT.